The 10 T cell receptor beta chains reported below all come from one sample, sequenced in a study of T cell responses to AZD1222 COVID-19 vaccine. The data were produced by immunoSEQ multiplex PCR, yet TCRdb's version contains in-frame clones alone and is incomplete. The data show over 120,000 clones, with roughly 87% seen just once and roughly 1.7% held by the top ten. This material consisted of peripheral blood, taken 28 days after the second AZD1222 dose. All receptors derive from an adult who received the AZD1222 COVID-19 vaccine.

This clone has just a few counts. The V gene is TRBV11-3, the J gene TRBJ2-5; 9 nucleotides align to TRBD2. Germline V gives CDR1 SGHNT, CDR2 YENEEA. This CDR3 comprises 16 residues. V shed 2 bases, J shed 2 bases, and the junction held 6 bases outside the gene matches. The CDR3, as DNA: TGTGCCAGCAGCTTACGTTCTAGCGGGACGCAAGAGACCCAGTACTTC. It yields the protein CASSLRSSGTQETQYF.

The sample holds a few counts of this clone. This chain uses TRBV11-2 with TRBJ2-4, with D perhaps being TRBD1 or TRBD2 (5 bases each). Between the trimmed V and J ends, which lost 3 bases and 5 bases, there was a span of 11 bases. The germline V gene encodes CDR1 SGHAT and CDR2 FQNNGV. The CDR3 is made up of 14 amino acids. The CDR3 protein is CASSLVGRENIQYF. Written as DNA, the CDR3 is TGTGCCAGCAGCTTGGTGGGACGGGAAAACATTCAGTACTTC. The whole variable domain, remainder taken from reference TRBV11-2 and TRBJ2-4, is EAGVAQSPRYKIIEKRQSVAFWCNPISGHATLYWYQQILGQGPKLLIQFQNNGVVDDSQLPKDRFSAERLKGVDSTLKIQPAKLEDSAVYLCASSLVGRENIQYFGAGTRLSVL.

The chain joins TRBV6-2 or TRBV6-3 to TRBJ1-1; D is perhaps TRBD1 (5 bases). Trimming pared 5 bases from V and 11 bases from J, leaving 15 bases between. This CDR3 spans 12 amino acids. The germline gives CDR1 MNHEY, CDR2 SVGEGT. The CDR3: CASSRGPLWAFF. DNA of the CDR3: TGTGCCAGCAGTCGGGGACCTCTTTGGGCTTTCTTT.

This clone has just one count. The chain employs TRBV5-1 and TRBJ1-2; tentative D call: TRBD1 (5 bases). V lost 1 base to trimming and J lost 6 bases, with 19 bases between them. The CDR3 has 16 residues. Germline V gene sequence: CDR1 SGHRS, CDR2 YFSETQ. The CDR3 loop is CASSLWVSGRRDGYTF. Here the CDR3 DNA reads TGCGCCAGCAGCTTGTGGGTTTCAGGGCGGAGAGATGGCTACACCTTC.

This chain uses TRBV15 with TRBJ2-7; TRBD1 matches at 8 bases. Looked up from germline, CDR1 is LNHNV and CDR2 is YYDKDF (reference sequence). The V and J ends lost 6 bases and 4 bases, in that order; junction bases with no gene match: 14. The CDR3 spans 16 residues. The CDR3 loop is CATSMEQGALRYEQYF. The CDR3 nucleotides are TGTGCCACCAGTATGGAGCAGGGGGCTCTTAGGTACGAGCAGTACTTC.

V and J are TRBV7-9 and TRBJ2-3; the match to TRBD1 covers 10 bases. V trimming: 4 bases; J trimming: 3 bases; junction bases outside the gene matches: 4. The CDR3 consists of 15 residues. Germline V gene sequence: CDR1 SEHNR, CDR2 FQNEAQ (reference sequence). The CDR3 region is CASSSGQGETDTQYF. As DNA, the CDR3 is TGTGCCAGCAGCTCCGGACAGGGGGAAACAGATACGCAGTATTTT.

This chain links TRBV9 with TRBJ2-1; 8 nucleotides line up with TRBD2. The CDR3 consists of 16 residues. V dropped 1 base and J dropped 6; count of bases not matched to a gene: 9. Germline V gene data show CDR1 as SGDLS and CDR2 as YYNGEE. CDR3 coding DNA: TGTGCCAGCAGCGTAAAGACTAGCGTCGGAGTCAATGAGCAGTTCTTC. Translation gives CASSVKTSVGVNEQFF.

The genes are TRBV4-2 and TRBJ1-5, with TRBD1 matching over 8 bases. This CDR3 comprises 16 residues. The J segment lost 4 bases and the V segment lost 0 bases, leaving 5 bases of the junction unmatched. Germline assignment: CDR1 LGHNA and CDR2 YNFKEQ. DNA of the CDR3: TGTGCCAGCAGCCAAGATGGACAGGGTCCAAATCAGCCCCAGCATTTT. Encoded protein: CASSQDGQGPNQPQHF.

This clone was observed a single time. In nucleotides, the CDR3 is TGTGCCAGCAGCTTTGTGCAGAATAGCAATCAGCCCCAGCATTTT. Its protein product is CASSFVQNSNQPQHF. The chain recombines TRBV7-2 with TRBJ1-5; D is unclear. The V end lost 3 bases, the J end lost 0 bases, and 9 bases lay between the germline ends. Germline lookup yields CDR1 SGHTA and CDR2 FQGNSA. The CDR3 runs 15 residues.

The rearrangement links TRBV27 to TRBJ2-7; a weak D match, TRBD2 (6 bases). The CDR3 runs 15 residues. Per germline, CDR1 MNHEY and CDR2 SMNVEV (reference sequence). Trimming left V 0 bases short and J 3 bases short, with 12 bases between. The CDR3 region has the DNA TGTGCCAGCAGTTTATCTGGGACGGGGGACTACGAGCAGTACTTC. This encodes CASSLSGTGDYEQYF.